The 21 T cell receptor beta chains listed next were all sequenced from one sample in a study of human T cells and chemical hapten exposure. Noted time point: pre-sensitization, week 0. Treatment reported: therapeutic diphenylcyclopropenone sensitization with weekly scalp DPC. Each CDR3 protein is one row after TCRdb ran MiXCR on the RACE reads. The sample has roughly 60,000 distinct CDR3 sequences; 5.5% to 7.5% are singletons. The material was whole blood, obtained in connection with sensitization to the hapten diphenylcyclopropenone (DPC). All receptors come from a woman in her thirties with alopecia areata. Some clones in this sample may be carry-over from other donors' samples.

The genes are TRBV2 and TRBJ1-2; a possible D gene is TRBD1 (6 bases). Trimming cost V 6 bases and J 6 bases, with 8 bases left between them. The V gene's germline CDR1 is SNHLY and CDR2 FYNNEI. This CDR3 contains 11 residues. This CDR3 is CASRQGDGYTF. DNA for the CDR3: TGTGCCAGCAGACAGGGAGATGGCTACACCTTC.

This clonotype was picked up many times. The chain uses TRBV12-3 or TRBV12-4 and TRBJ1-1; 7 positions match TRBD1. The CDR3 has 14 amino acids. J gave up 5 bases and V 5 bases, and 8 bases lay outside the gene matches. CDR3 in DNA: TGTGCCAGCAGTCCCTCGACAGGGCGGACTGAAGCTTTCTTT. This sequence encodes CASSPSTGRTEAFF.

In this sample, this clonotype turned up many times. The genes are TRBV3-1 and TRBJ2-3, with 11 bases identical to TRBD2. Looked up from germline, CDR1 is LGHDT and CDR2 is YNNKEL (reference sequence). This CDR3 has 21 amino acids. Trimming cost V 0 bases and J 4 bases; bases outside gene matches: 18. CDR3 nucleotide sequence: TGTGCCAGCAGCCAAGAGATTCCGATTAGCGGGGGGGCTCTGCGATCAGATACGCAGTATTTT. This codes for CASSQEIPISGGALRSDTQYF.

This clonotype was seen a few times. In DNA, the CDR3 is TGTGCCAGCAGTTTATCGAGGGGGGCCCCCTACGAGCAGTACTTC. Its translation: CASSLSRGAPYEQYF. The chain combines TRBV27 with TRBJ2-7; D possibly matches TRBD1 or TRBD2 (6 bases each). This CDR3 comprises 15 residues. Deletions cut 0 bases from V and 2 bases from J, with 11 bases between. In germline, CDR1 is MNHEY, CDR2 SMNVEV (reference sequence).

This clonotype was observed many times. This chain links TRBV11-3 with TRBJ1-1; 7 bases align to TRBD1. The junction had 6 bases not matched to a gene; V was cut back by 6 bases and J by 5 bases. In germline, CDR1 is SGHNT, CDR2 YENEEA. The length of the CDR3 is 13 residues. The CDR3 loop reads CASSIQGRTEAFF. CDR3 nucleotides: TGTGCCAGCAGTATACAGGGGCGGACTGAAGCTTTCTTT.

J is TRBJ2-5 and V is TRBV9; 9 positions match TRBD1. The germline gives CDR1 SGDLS, CDR2 YYNGEE. The CDR3 spans 17 residues. The junction had 10 bases not matched to a gene; V was cut back by 0 bases and J by 4 bases. The CDR3 reads CASSVGWSGTGRETQYF. CDR3 coding DNA: TGTGCCAGCAGCGTAGGTTGGTCCGGGACAGGGAGAGAGACCCAGTACTTC.

This clonotype was seen repeatedly, ten times or more. The J gene is TRBJ2-7, the V gene TRBV7-2; 7 bases are a match to TRBD1. The V and J ends lost 5 bases and 3 bases, in that order; junction bases with no gene match: 10. The CDR3 totals 15 residues. CDR1 and CDR2 from the germline V gene are SGHTA and FQGNSA. For the CDR3, the DNA is TGTGCCAGCAGCCCCCGGGACAGAGCTTACTACGAGCAGTACTTC. This encodes CASSPRDRAYYEQYF.

The table lists this clonotype with many counts. The chain couples TRBV10-3 to TRBJ2-3; 13 bases match TRBD2. Trimming removed 6 bases from V and 2 bases from J; junction bases left unmatched: 8. The CDR3 runs to 17 residues. Germline V CDR1 and CDR2: ENHRY, SYGVKD. Here the CDR3 DNA reads TGTGCCATCAGACCCGGACTAGCGGGGGTTAACACAGATACGCAGTATTTT. Its protein is CAIRPGLAGVNTDTQYF.

The table lists this clonotype with many counts. The genes are TRBV6-6 and TRBJ2-5, with D unclear. Germline lookup yields CDR1 MNHNY and CDR2 SVGAGI (reference sequence). The CDR3 has 14 amino acids. The V and J ends lost 1 base and 2 bases respectively, with 8 bases between them. CDR3 residues: CASSYLTNQETQYF. As DNA, the CDR3 is TGTGCCAGCAGTTACTTGACCAATCAAGAGACCCAGTACTTC.

This clonotype was counted ten times or more. The chain links TRBV30 to TRBJ2-3; unclear D gene. The CDR3 is 11 residues long. V shed 0 bases and J shed 6 bases, with 4 bases lying between them. Germline CDR1 GTSNPN, CDR2 SVGIG (reference sequence). This CDR3 reads CAWSVLDTQYF. The CDR3 DNA follows: TGTGCCTGGAGTGTTTTGGATACGCAGTATTTT.

This clonotype was seen more than once but under ten times. A much more abundant neighbour one base away suggests this may be a read error. This rearrangement joins TRBV6-5 to TRBJ2-3, with D unclear. Germline V gene lookup returns CDR1 MNHEY and CDR2 SVGAGI. V lost 0 bases and J 6 bases, leaving 7 bases between the germline ends. The CDR3 covers 13 residues. In DNA form, the CDR3 reads TGTGCCAGCAGTTACTCGAGCTGGGATACGCAGTATTTT. Translation: CASSYSSWDTQYF.

In this sample, this clonotype turned up many times. The V and J genes are TRBV9 and TRBJ1-6; D call uncertain. V was trimmed by 0 bases and J by 7 bases, leaving 8 bases between them. Germline CDR1 is SGDLS and CDR2 is YYNGEE. This CDR3 contains 14 residues. CDR3 protein: CASSVEGRNSPLHF. CDR3 in DNA: TGTGCCAGCAGCGTAGAAGGCCGAAATTCACCCCTCCACTTT.

This clonotype was recorded at least ten times. V usage is TRBV7-2 and J usage is TRBJ2-6; D gene unclear. CDR1 and CDR2 (germline): SGHTA, FQGNSA. V shed 1 base and J shed 0 bases, with 10 bases lying between them. CDR3 length: 17 amino acids. The CDR3 sequence: CASSLGSSRSGANVLTF. For the CDR3, the DNA is TGTGCCAGCAGCTTAGGGTCTAGTCGCTCTGGGGCCAACGTCCTGACTTTC.

This clonotype came up many times. The rearrangement links TRBV29-1 to TRBJ1-1; D is perhaps TRBD1 (5 bases). The CDR3 has 13 amino acids. CDR1 and CDR2 from the germline V gene are SQVTM and ANQGSEA. With 7 bases removed from V and 1 base from J, the gap between germline ends came to 13 bases. The CDR3 region is CSGGDSSNTEAFF. CDR3 DNA: TGCAGCGGGGGCGACAGTTCGAACACTGAAGCTTTCTTT.

This clonotype appeared many times. The chain carries TRBV6-1 and TRBJ1-5; D might be TRBD1 (6 bases). Germline CDR1 is MNHNS and CDR2 is SASEGT. With 7 bases removed from V and 5 bases from J, the gap between germline ends came to 9 bases. The CDR3 is made up of 12 amino acids. The CDR3 sequence: CASTRTDQPQHF. For the CDR3, the DNA is TGTGCCAGCACCAGGACAGATCAGCCCCAGCATTTT.

This clonotype has a count of ten or more. The rearrangement joins TRBV2 to TRBJ2-3, with 9 bases fitting TRBD2. The germline V gene has CDR1 SNHLY and CDR2 FYNNEI. There are 12 residues in the CDR3. V trimming: 7 bases; J trimming: 12 bases; junction bases outside the gene matches: 8. The CDR3 is CASTLTSGLQYF. In nucleotides, the CDR3 is TGTGCCAGCACCTTGACTAGCGGCCTACAGTATTTT.

This clonotype appeared many times. This rearrangement joins TRBV29-1 to TRBJ2-7, with D tentatively TRBD2 (6 bases). The CDR3 contains 14 residues. Trimming cost V 4 bases and J 2 bases, with 15 bases left between them. Germline assignment: CDR1 SQVTM and CDR2 ANQGSEA. For the CDR3, the DNA is TGCAGCGTTGCCTTTCGGGGGTCCGCCTACGAGCAGTACTTC. Translation gives CSVAFRGSAYEQYF.

This clonotype appeared many times. This chain uses TRBV29-1 with TRBJ2-3; TRBD2 matches 10 bases. V shed 5 bases and J 6 bases; nucleotides not matched to a gene: 5. This CDR3 is 13 amino acids long. Per the germline V gene, CDR1 is SQVTM and CDR2 is ANQGSEA. The CDR3 bases are TGCAGCGTTTTCGGACTAGCGGAGGATACGCAGTATTTT. Encoded protein: CSVFGLAEDTQYF.

The V gene is TRBV12-5, the J gene TRBJ1-1; 7 nucleotides agree with TRBD1. Unmatched junction bases numbered 6, after V lost 5 bases and J lost 0 bases. From germline, CDR1 is LGHNT and CDR2 FRNRAP. The CDR3 extends over 15 amino acids. The chain's CDR3 is CASGIRTGLNTEAFF. The CDR3 DNA is TGTGCTAGTGGTATCCGGACAGGCCTGAACACTGAAGCTTTCTTT.

This clonotype was seen only a few times. The chain has TRBV5-1 and TRBJ1-2; 9 nucleotides line up with TRBD1. Germline V lookup: CDR1 SGHRS, CDR2 YFSETQ. V lost 0 bases and J lost 4; bases outside the gene matches: 7. The CDR3 length is 16 residues. The CDR3 region has the DNA TGCGCCAGCAGCTTGGTGGATGGACAGGGGACCTATGGCTACACCTTC. Protein: CASSLVDGQGTYGYTF.

This clonotype has only a few counts. The chain combines TRBV11-2 with TRBJ2-1; 13 nucleotides line up with TRBD2. This CDR3 comprises 17 residues. The trim removed 0 bases at V and 4 bases at J, leaving 3 bases unmatched. CDR1 is SGHAT and CDR2 is FQNNGV in the germline V gene. DNA of the CDR3: TGTGCCAGCAGCTTAGATCGGACTAGCGGGGGTTACAATGAGCAGTTCTTC. It encodes CASSLDRTSGGYNEQFF.